What follows is one T cell receptor beta chain and its context. Antigen: not known. Genomic DNA served as template for TCR beta VDJ and CDR3 profiling. TCRdb analysed the reads with MiXCR anew, one entry per CDR3 protein. The table has approximately 130,000 distinct CDR3 sequences, over 30% seen once; the top ten hold around 2.5%. This record comes from a study of CD8+CD57+ T cells in acquired aplastic anemia. Looking at the study overall: DNA recovered from sorted CD4+ and CD8+ cells had a mean of approximately 3.2 ug. Regarding the study as a whole: Found in both controls and patients were around 29 CD8+ CDR3 sequences. The CD8+ Simpson's diversity of patients and controls was not significantly different.

It was patients with CD8+CD57+ cell expansion by flow cytometry who were chosen for sequencing. Every patient presented with severe acquired aplastic anemia. The CDR3 loop spans 12 amino acids. Trimming removed 7 bases from V and 4 bases from J, with 11 bases in between. Germline values: CDR1 SGHTA, CDR2 FQGNSA. Sequenced sample: sorted CD4+, CD8+, or CD8+CD57+ T cells (not recorded which) from PBMCs. This receptor was identified in a human donor with aplastic anemia. The chain couples TRBV7-2 to TRBJ2-7, with a tentative D call TRBD1 (6 bases). In DNA, the CDR3 is TGTGCCAGCAACGTACAGGGTTACGAGCAGTACTTC. It encodes CASNVQGYEQYF.